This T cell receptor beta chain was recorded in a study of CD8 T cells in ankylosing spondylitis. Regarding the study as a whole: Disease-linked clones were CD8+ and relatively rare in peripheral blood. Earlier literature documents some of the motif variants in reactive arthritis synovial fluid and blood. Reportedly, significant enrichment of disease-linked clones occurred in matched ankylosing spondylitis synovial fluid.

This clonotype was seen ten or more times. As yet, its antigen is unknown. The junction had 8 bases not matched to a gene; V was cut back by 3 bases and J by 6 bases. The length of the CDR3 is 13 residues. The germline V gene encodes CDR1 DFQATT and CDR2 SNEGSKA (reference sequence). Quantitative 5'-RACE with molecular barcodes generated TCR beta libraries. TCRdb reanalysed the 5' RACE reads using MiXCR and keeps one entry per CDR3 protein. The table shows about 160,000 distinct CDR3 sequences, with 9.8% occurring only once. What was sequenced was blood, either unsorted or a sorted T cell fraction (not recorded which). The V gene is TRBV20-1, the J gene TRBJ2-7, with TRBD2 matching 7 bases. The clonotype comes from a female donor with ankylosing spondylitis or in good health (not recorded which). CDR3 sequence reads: CSASQTGGGEQYF. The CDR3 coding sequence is TGCAGTGCTAGTCAAACGGGGGGTGGCGAGCAGTACTTC.